This TCR beta chain was identified during a study of CD8 T cells in Susac syndrome. Regarding the study as a whole: It was acknowledged in the study that its TCR sequencing and HLA analysis involved a relatively small number of individuals.

With regard to this clonotype: Its target is not known.

V dropped 1 base and J dropped 4 bases, with 6 bases sitting between them. Germline V gene lookup returns CDR1 SEHNR and CDR2 FQNEAQ (reference sequence). There are 13 residues in the CDR3. Reverse transcription of about 0.5 to 1 ug RNA was carried out with random hexamers. TCRdb analysed the immunoSEQ multiplex PCR reads with MiXCR anew, one entry per CDR3 protein. The data contain about 180,000 distinct CDR3 sequences, 90% to 95% of them singletons. This TCR came from a human donor with Susac syndrome. Sequenced sample: CD4+ T cells from PBMCs. This chain joins TRBV7-9 and TRBJ2-3; possible D gene TRBD1, 5 bases. The DNA for the CDR3 is TGTGCCAGCAGCTTAGAGGGGTCAGATACGCAGTATTTT. This codes for CASSLEGSDTQYF.